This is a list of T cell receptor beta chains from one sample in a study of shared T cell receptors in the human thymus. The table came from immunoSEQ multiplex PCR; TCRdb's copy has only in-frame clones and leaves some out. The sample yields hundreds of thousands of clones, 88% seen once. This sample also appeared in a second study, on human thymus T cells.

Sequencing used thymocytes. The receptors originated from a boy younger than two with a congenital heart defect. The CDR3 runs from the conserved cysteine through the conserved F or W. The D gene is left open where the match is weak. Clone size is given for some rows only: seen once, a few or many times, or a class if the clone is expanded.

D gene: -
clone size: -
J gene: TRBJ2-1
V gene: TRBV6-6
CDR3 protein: CASSYVRGAYNEQFF
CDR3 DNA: TGTGCCAGCAGTTACGTTCGCGGGGCGTACAATGAGCAGTTCTTC

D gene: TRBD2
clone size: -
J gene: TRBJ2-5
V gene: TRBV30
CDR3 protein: CAWSDLWGGAREETQYF
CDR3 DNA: TGTGCCTGGAGTGACCTATGGGGGGGAGCAAGGGAAGAGACCCAGTACTTC

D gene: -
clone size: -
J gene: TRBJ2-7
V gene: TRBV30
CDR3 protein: CACRDRYEQYF
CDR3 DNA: TGTGCCTGTCGCGATCGTTACGAGCAGTACTTC

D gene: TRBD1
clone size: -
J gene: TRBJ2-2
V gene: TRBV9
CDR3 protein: CASSRDRGNTGELFF
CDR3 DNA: TGTGCCAGCAGCCGGGACAGGGGGAACACCGGGGAGCTGTTTTTT

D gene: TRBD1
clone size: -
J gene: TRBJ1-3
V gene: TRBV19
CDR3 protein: CASSIGGQGANTIYF
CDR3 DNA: TGTGCCAGTAGTATCGGAGGACAGGGGGCAAACACCATATATTTT

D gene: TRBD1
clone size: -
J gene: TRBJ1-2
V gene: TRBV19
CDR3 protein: CASSTGQGDYGYTF
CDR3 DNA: TGTGCCAGTAGTACCGGACAGGGGGACTATGGCTACACCTTC

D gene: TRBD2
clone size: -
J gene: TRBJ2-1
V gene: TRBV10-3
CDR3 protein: CAITSGLEFYNEQFF
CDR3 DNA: TGTGCCATCACCTCGGGACTAGAGTTTTACAATGAGCAGTTCTTC

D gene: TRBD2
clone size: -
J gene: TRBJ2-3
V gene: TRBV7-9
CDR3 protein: CASSLATSGPKQYF
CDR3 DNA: TGTGCCAGCAGCTTAGCGACTAGCGGCCCAAAGCAGTATTTT

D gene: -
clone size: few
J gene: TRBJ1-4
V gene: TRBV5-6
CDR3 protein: CASSQGEEKLFF
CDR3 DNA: TGTGCCAGCAGCCAAGGAGAGGAAAAACTGTTTTTT

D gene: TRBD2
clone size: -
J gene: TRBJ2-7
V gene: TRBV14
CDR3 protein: CASSPPLRPWLAEVGEQYF
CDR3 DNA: TGTGCCAGCAGCCCCCCACTGCGGCCCTGGCTAGCGGAAGTAGGGGAGCAGTACTTC

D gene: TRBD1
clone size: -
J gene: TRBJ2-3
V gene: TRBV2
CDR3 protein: CASTPHLRGDTQYF
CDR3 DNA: TGTGCCAGCACCCCCCACCTCAGGGGGGATACGCAGTATTTT

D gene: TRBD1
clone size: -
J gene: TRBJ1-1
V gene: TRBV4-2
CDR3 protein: CASSQLGQGATEAFF
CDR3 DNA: TGTGCCAGCAGCCAACTGGGACAGGGGGCTACTGAAGCTTTCTTT

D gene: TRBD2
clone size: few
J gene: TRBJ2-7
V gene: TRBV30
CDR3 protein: CAWSGGRNGGGNAYEQYF
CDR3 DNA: TGTGCCTGGAGTGGAGGGCGGAATGGCGGGGGGAACGCCTACGAGCAGTACTTC

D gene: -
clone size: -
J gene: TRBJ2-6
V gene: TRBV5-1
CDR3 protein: CASSSRSPGSGSGANVLTF
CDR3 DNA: TGCGCCAGCAGCTCTCGCTCACCGGGATCCGGCTCTGGGGCCAACGTCCTGACTTTC

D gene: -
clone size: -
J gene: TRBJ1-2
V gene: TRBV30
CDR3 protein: CAWSGVSGTTNYGYTF
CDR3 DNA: TGTGCCTGGAGTGGAGTGTCGGGGACAACCAACTATGGCTACACCTTC

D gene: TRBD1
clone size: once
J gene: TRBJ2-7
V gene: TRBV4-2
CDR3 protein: CASSQEGTGGNNEQYF
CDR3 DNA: TGTGCCAGCAGCCAAGAAGGGACAGGGGGCAATAACGAGCAGTACTTC

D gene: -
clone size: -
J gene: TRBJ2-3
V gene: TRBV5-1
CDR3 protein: CASRGTSPDTQYF
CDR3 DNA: TGCGCCAGCAGGGGCACTTCCCCAGATACGCAGTATTTT

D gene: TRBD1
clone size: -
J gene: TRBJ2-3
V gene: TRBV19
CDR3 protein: CASSPTLGQGALDTQYF
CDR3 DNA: TGTGCCAGTAGTCCAACCCTGGGACAGGGGGCATTGGATACGCAGTATTTT

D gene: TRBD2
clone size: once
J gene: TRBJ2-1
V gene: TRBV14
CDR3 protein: CASSYGTTRNEQFF
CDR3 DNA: TGTGCCAGCAGTTACGGGACTACACGCAATGAGCAGTTCTTC

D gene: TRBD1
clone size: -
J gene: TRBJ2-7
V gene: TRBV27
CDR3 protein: CASAQGADYEQYF
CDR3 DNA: TGTGCCAGCGCACAGGGGGCCGACTACGAGCAGTACTTC

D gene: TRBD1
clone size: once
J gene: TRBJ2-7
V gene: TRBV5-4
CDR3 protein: CASSQTGGYEQYF
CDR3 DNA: TGTGCCAGCAGCCAGACAGGGGGCTACGAGCAGTACTTC

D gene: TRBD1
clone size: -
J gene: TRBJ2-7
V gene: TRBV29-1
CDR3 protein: CSVTHSGTGVSYEQYF
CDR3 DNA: TGCAGCGTTACACACTCCGGGACAGGGGTTTCCTACGAGCAGTACTTC

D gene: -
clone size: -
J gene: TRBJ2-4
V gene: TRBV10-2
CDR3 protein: CASSELDQKNIQYF
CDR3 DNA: TGCGCCAGCAGTGAACTAGACCAAAAAAACATTCAGTACTTC

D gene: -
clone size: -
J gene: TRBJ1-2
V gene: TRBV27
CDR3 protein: CASRGTAGYGYTF
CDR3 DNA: TGTGCCAGCCGGGGTACAGCGGGATATGGCTACACCTTC